This TCR beta chain comes out of a study of beta chain features in type 1 diabetes. Notes on the study in general: Researchers reported that naive, central memory and Treg TCRB repertoires appeared more similar in patients than in healthy donors. The study found moderately but significantly shorter TCRB CDR3s in all four CD4+ subsets of Type 1 diabetes patients. PCR might show a preference for shorter templates, equally across patients and controls.

This clone has a handful of counts. Its antigen is unidentified. As every portion of the isolated RNA was reverse transcribed, the sequencing read expressed TCRB transcripts. Generated by immunoSEQ multiplex PCR, the TCRdb table keeps only in-frame clones and is missing some. The sample lists 120,000 or so clones, approximately 15% occurring once. V gave up 6 bases and J gave up 4 bases; unmatched junction bases: 6. CDR1 and CDR2 (germline): GTSNPN, SVGIG (reference sequence). This CDR3 is built from 14 residues. By way of CD45RO/CCR7/CD25/CD127/CD95/CD27, the CD4+ regulatory, stem cell-like memory, central memory and naive cells were sorted.

The TCR comes from a man between 18 and 29 years old with type 1 diabetes. This sequence joins TRBV30 and TRBJ2-1; the match to TRBD2 covers 10 bases. The material sequenced was central memory CD4+ T cells from blood. This CDR3 reads CACRASGSYNEQFF. CDR3 nucleotides: TGTGCCTGTCGGGCTAGCGGGAGTTACAATGAGCAGTTCTTC.